This T cell receptor (beta chain) was sequenced in a study of cytomegalovirus exposure and HLA in healthy donors. This CDR3 contains 15 residues. Germline V lookup: CDR1 SGHRS, CDR2 YFSETQ. Trimming took 4 bases from V and 2 from J; bases not matched to a gene: 8. Use of 60 Vbeta and 13 Jbeta primers characterized the PCR. The repertoire was sequenced with immunoSEQ multiplex PCR; TCRdb's copy has only in-frame clones and lacks some. Among 100,000 to 150,000 clones listed, more than 80% were seen once. The sequenced sample was PBMCs. This TCR came from a man aged 35 to 55 in good health and CMV-seronegative. The J gene is TRBJ2-5, the V gene TRBV5-1; 7 nucleotides agree with TRBD2. Written as DNA, the CDR3 is TGCGCCAGCAGCCCTGGGGGAGGGATACAAGAGACCCAGTACTTC. Its protein is CASSPGGGIQETQYF.